These 13 T cell receptor beta chains originate from one sample sequenced in a study of cytomegalovirus exposure and HLA in healthy donors. Amplification used 60 Vbeta primers and 13 Jbeta primers. TCRdb's table, derived via immunoSEQ multiplex PCR, lists solely in-frame clones and lacks some. The sample holds about 150,000 clones; around 75% are singletons and the top ten take around 11%. The sample taken for sequencing was PBMCs. Source of these receptors: a man aged 18 to 29 in good health and CMV-seropositive.

This chain links TRBV19 with TRBJ2-1; 11 nucleotides line up with TRBD2. The V and J ends lost 5 bases and 9 bases, in that order; junction bases with no gene match: 12. The CDR3 contains 16 residues. Germline V gene data show CDR1 as LNHDA and CDR2 as SQIVND (reference sequence). CDR3 region: CASSSYPSLAGAEQFF. DNA of the CDR3: TGTGCCAGTAGTTCTTACCCTTCACTAGCGGGAGCTGAGCAGTTCTTC. The whole variable domain, filled in from reference TRBV19 and TRBJ2-1, reads DGGITQSPKYLFRKEGQNVTLSCEQNLNHDAMYWYRQDPGQGLRLIYYSQIVNDFQKGDIAEGYSVSREKKESFPLTVTSAQKNPTAFYLCASSSYPSLAGAEQFFGPGTRLTVL.

This chain joins TRBV27 and TRBJ1-1; 10 nucleotides match TRBD1. Germline CDR1 and CDR2: MNHEY and SMNVEV (reference sequence). V was clipped by 6 bases and J by 5 bases; unmatched bases: 6. The CDR3 sequence is 14 residues long. This CDR3 reads CASRSGQGYTEAFF. CDR3 sequence (DNA): TGTGCCAGCAGATCGGGACAGGGGTATACTGAAGCTTTCTTT.

Only one count was recorded for this clone. The chain links TRBV28 to TRBJ2-7; D remains unclear. Between the trimmed V and J ends, which lost 2 bases and 3 bases, there was a span of 11 bases. The germline V gene encodes CDR1 MDHEN and CDR2 SYDVKM. CDR3 size: 14 residues. DNA of the CDR3: TGTGCCAGCAGTTTAACCGGGTTGGACTACGAGCAGTACTTC. It yields the protein CASSLTGLDYEQYF.

CDR3 residues: CSLSGGGANTGELFF. The CDR3 DNA reads as TGCAGCCTTAGTGGGGGGGGCGCGAACACCGGGGAGCTGTTTTTT. This chain joins TRBV29-1 and TRBJ2-2; tentative D call: TRBD2 (7 bases). V lost 8 bases and J lost 0, with 16 bases in between. Germline CDR1 is SQVTM and CDR2 is ANQGSEA. This CDR3 region has 15 residues.

The chain employs TRBV7-8 and TRBJ2-7; 7 nucleotides agree with TRBD2. The CDR3 contains 15 residues. Germline V gene lookup returns CDR1 SGHVS and CDR2 FQNEAQ. Trimming at V came to 5 bases and at J to 2 bases, leaving 9 bases not matched to a gene. This chain's CDR3 is CASSGRAGPAYEQYF. The CDR3 DNA is TGTGCCAGCAGCGGACGAGCGGGACCCGCCTACGAGCAGTACTTC.

The CDR3 sequence: CASRSARGSSYEQYF. DNA for the CDR3: TGTGCCAGTAGGTCGGCCAGGGGGAGCTCCTACGAGCAGTACTTC. The chain carries TRBV19 and TRBJ2-7, with 7 positions matching TRBD1. The CDR3 sequence is 15 residues long. The V gene's germline CDR1 is LNHDA and CDR2 SQIVND (reference sequence). V lost 6 bases and J lost 0; bases outside the gene matches: 8. Supplemented by reference TRBV19 and TRBJ2-7, the full variable domain reads DGGITQSPKYLFRKEGQNVTLSCEQNLNHDAMYWYRQDPGQGLRLIYYSQIVNDFQKGDIAEGYSVSREKKESFPLTVTSAQKNPTAFYLCASRSARGSSYEQYFGPGTRLTVT.

This rearrangement joins TRBV28 to TRBJ2-7; D is perhaps TRBD1 (6 bases). V lost 0 bases, J lost 7 bases, and 16 bases lay in between. CDR1 and CDR2 (germline): MDHEN, SYDVKM. The CDR3 loop spans 15 amino acids. The chain's CDR3 is CASSLWGHGLREQYF. The DNA for the CDR3 is TGTGCCAGCAGTTTATGGGGACACGGACTTCGTGAGCAGTACTTC.

The gene calls are TRBV28 and TRBJ1-3; D not resolved. This CDR3 region has 13 residues. The germline V gene encodes CDR1 MDHEN and CDR2 SYDVKM. V lost 4 bases, J lost 3 bases, and 7 bases lay in between. As DNA, the CDR3 is TGTGCCAGCAGTTCCCCGGGTGGAAACACCATATATTTT. This sequence encodes CASSSPGGNTIYF. Combining the CDR3 with reference TRBV28 and TRBJ1-3 gives the whole variable domain DVKVTQSSRYLVKRTGEKVFLECVQDMDHENMFWYRQDPGLGLRLIYFSYDVKMKEKGDIPEGYSVSREKKERFSLILESASTNQTSMYLCASSSPGGNTIYFGEGSWLTVV.

CDR3 loop: CASSPGGTSNNEQFF. DNA of the CDR3: TGCGCCAGCAGCCCAGGCGGGACTTCTAACAATGAGCAGTTCTTC. The chain couples TRBV5-1 to TRBJ2-1; a weak D match, TRBD2 (6 bases). Germline loops: CDR1 SGHRS, CDR2 YFSETQ. Trimming removed 4 bases at V and 5 bases at J, with 16 bases between. The CDR3 loop spans 15 amino acids.

This clone appeared a few times. V is TRBV5-1 and J is TRBJ2-2; TRBD1 is a possible D gene (6 bases). This CDR3 is built from 15 residues. The V end lost 2 bases, the J end lost 1 base, and 9 bases lay between the germline ends. Germline V gene lookup returns CDR1 SGHRS and CDR2 YFSETQ. The CDR3 spells CASSFRTENTGELFF. For the CDR3, the DNA is TGCGCCAGCAGCTTCCGGACAGAGAACACCGGGGAGCTGTTTTTT.

This sequence joins TRBV30 and TRBJ2-7, with a tentative D call TRBD1 (6 bases). The CDR3 has 15 amino acids. V lost 4 bases, J lost 3 bases, and 19 bases lay in between. Germline assignment: CDR1 GTSNPN and CDR2 SVGIG (reference sequence). CDR3 DNA: TGTGCCTGGAAGTCTGGGTCAGGGGCTTTCTACGAGCAGTACTTC. Translating it yields CAWKSGSGAFYEQYF.

The rearrangement uses TRBV4-1 and TRBJ1-2, with D perhaps TRBD1 (5 bases). V lost 3 bases, J lost 7 bases, and 15 bases lay in between. This CDR3 spans 14 amino acids. From germline, CDR1 is MGHRA and CDR2 YSYEKL. The CDR3 coding sequence is TGCGCCAGCAGCCAGGATCAGCTGGGGGGTGGCTACACCTTC. Amino acids: CASSQDQLGGGYTF.

CDR3 sequence: CASSDGDSSGETQYF. DNA for the CDR3: TGTGCCAGCAGTGACGGGGACAGCTCAGGGGAGACCCAGTACTTC. The J gene is TRBJ2-5, the V gene TRBV2; 7 positions match TRBD1. In germline, CDR1 is SNHLY, CDR2 FYNNEI. This CDR3 has 15 residues. J lost 5 bases, V lost 3 bases, and 9 bases had no gene match.